This T cell receptor (beta chain) was sequenced for a study of shared clonotypes between healthy human individuals. Notes on the study in general: Incompleteness in sorted-subset sequencing, despite large depth, was shown by rarefaction.

Ten or more counts support this clone. The antigen is unknown. The germline CDR1 and CDR2 sequences are MGHDK and SYGVNS. After removal of 2 bases from V and 4 bases from J, the junction contained 6 bases not matched to a gene. The CDR3 covers 16 residues. Researchers divided each subset's genomic DNA evenly across several immunoSEQ plates. Measured with immunoSEQ multiplex PCR; TCRdb has only the in-frame clones, and not every one. Counted here are roughly 640,000 clones, approximately 74% occurring once; the ten biggest clones make up 1.7%. Sequenced input: memory CD4+ T cells sorted from blood. The subset was: CD45RA-negative fraction. The TCR originated in a woman in her twenties or thirties in good health. The chain is built from TRBV25-1 and TRBJ2-1; 9 bases line up with TRBD1. CDR3 amino acids: CASSEPGQGPYNEQFF. CDR3 in DNA: TGTGCCAGCAGTGAACCGGGACAGGGACCTTACAATGAGCAGTTCTTC. The entire variable domain, with the rest obtained from reference TRBV25-1 and TRBJ2-1, is as follows: EADIYQTPRYLVIGTGKKITLECSQTMGHDKMYWYQQDPGMELHLIHYSYGVNSTEKGDLSSESTVSRIRTEHFPLTLESARPSHTSQYLCASSEPGQGPYNEQFFGPGTRLTVL.